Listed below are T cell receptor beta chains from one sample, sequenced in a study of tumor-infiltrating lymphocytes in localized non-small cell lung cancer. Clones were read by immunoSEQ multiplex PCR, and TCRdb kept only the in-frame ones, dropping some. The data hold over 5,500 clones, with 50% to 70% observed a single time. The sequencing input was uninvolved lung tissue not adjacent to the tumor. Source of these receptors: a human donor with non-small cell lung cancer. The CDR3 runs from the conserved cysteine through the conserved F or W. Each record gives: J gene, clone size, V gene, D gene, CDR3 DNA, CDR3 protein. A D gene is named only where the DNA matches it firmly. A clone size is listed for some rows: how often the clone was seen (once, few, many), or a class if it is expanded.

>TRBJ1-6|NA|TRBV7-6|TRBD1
TGTGCCAGCAGCTTAGGAGACAGGGGATCACCCCTCCACTTT
CASSLGDRGSPLHF
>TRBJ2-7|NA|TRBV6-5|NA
TGTGCCAGCAGTTACTTACAGGGTGAGCAGTACTTC
CASSYLQGEQYF
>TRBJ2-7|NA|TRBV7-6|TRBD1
TGTGCCAGCAGCTCGGGACAGGGGGTTTACGAGCAGTACTTC
CASSSGQGVYEQYF
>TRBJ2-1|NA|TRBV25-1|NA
TGTGCCAGCAGTGGTCTGGGCGGGCCCAATGAGCAGTTCTTC
CASSGLGGPNEQFF
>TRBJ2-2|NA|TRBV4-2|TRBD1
TGTGCCAGCAGCCAAGGGGGACAGGTCAGGAGAACCGGGGAGCTGTTTTTT
CASSQGGQVRRTGELFF
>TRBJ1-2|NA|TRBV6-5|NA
TGTGCCAGCAGTGAGGGGGGGGCTGGCTATGGCTACACCTTC
CASSEGGAGYGYTF
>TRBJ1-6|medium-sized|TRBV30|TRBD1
TGTGCCTGGAGTGTAACAGGGGGGAATTCACCCCTCCACTTT
CAWSVTGGNSPLHF
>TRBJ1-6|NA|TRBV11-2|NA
TGTGCCAGCGGCTTAATTGGTTCACCCCTCCACTTT
CASGLIGSPLHF
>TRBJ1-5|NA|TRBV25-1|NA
TGTGCCAGCACCACAGGTTATCAGCCCCAGCATTTT
CASTTGYQPQHF
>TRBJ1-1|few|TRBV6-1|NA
TGTGCCAGCACCGTCGCGGCCTTGAACACTGAAGCTTTCTTT
CASTVAALNTEAFF
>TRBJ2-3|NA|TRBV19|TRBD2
TGTGCCAGTAGTAGGACTAGCGGGAGCCTCACAGATACGCAGTATTTT
CASSRTSGSLTDTQYF
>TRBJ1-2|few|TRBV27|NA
TGTGCCAGCATGGGAGACCGCTATGGCTACACCTTC
CASMGDRYGYTF
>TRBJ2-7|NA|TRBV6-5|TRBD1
TGTGCCAGCAGCCCCCCGGACAGGGACGAGCAGTACTTC
CASSPPDRDEQYF
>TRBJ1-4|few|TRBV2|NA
TGTGCCAGCAACCTCGGGGCTAATGAAAAACTGTTTTTT
CASNLGANEKLFF
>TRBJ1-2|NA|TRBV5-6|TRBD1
TGTGCCAGCAGCGGGACAGCCCAAGGGTATGGCTACACCTTC
CASSGTAQGYGYTF
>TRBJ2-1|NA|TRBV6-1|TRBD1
TGTGCCAGCGGGGACAGGGTCCACAATGAGCAGTTCTTC
CASGDRVHNEQFF
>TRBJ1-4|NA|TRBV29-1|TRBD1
TGCAGCGTTGGAGTGCAGGGGGCGAATGAAAAACTGTTTTTT
CSVGVQGANEKLFF
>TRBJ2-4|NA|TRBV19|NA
TGTGCCAGTAGTGCCCGAGAGGCCGGAGGCAAAAACATTCAGTACTTC
CASSAREAGGKNIQYF
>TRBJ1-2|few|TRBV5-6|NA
TGTGCCAGCAGCAGAGGGACACGGGACTATGGCTACACCTTC
CASSRGTRDYGYTF
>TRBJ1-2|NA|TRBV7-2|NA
TGTGCCAGCAGCAGCGCACGCTATGGCTACACCTTC
CASSSARYGYTF
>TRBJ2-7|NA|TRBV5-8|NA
TGTGCCAGCAGCTTGGGACGGTTCGAGCAGTACTTC
CASSLGRFEQYF
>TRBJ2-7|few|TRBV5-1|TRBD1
TGCGCCAGCAGCAAACTACAGGGGGTGGGCGAGCAGTACTTC
CASSKLQGVGEQYF
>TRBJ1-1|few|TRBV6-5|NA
TGTGCCAGCATCAAAGGGCAGAACACTGAAGCTTTCTTT
CASIKGQNTEAFF
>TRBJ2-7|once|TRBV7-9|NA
TGTGCCAGCAGCTCATCAGTTCGTTCAGAGAAGACCTACGAGCAGTACTTC
CASSSSVRSEKTYEQYF
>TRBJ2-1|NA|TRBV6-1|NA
TGTGCCAGCAGTCTCGGGAACCATGAGCAGTTCTTC
CASSLGNHEQFF
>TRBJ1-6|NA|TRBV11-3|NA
TGTGCCAGCAGCTTGGAGGGGACAAATTCACCCCTCCACTTT
CASSLEGTNSPLHF
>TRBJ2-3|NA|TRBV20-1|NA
TGCAGTGCTAGAGGCCAGGGGACGCAGTATTTT
CSARGQGTQYF
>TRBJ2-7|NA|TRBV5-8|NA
TGTGCCAGCAGCCCCCCTGGGATGGTCGGTGAGCAGTACTTC
CASSPPGMVGEQYF